Detailed here is one TCR beta chain. The CDR3 extends over 12 amino acids. Germline-derived CDR1 and CDR2 are MNHEY and SVGEGT. V lost 2 bases and J 4 bases, leaving 6 bases between the germline ends. These data come from a study of T-cell memory formation after mild COVID-19. TCRdb re-analysed the 5' RACE reads in MiXCR, keeping a single row per CDR3 protein. The table includes 400,000 or so distinct CDR3 sequences, around 19% detected once. This chain joins TRBV6-2 or TRBV6-3 and TRBJ2-7; D is uncertain. The material sequenced was PBMCs or a T cell subset sorted from them (not recorded which). The sequence came from an adult woman who had mild COVID-19 (a few samples of this study predate the infection). Cell type and time point are not known. The CDR3 protein is CASSYQAYEQYF. The CDR3 nucleotides read TGTGCCAGCAGTTACCAAGCTTACGAGCAGTACTTC.